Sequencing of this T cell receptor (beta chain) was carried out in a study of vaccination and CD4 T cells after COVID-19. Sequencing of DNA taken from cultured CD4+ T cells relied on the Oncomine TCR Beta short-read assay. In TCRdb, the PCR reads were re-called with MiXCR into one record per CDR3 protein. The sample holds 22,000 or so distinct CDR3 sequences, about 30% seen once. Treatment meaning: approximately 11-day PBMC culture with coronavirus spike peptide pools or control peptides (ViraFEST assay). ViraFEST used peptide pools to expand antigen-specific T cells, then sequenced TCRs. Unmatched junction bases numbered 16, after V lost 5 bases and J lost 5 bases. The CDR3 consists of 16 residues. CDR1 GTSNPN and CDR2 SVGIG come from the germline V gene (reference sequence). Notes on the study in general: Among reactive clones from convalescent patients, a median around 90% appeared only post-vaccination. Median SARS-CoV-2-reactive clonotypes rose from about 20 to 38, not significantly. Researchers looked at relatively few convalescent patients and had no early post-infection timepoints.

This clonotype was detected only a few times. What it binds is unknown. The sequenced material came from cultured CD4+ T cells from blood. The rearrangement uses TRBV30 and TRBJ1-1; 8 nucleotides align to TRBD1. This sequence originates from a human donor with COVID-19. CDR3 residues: CAWGGRTGKVVTEAFF. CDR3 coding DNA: TGTGCCTGGGGGGGGCGGACAGGGAAAGTAGTTACTGAAGCTTTCTTT.